One sample yielded the 23 T cell receptor beta chains listed below, sequenced in a study of neurological immune-mediated disorders. This sample's time point: longitudinal time-point 3. One entry per CDR3 protein results from TCRdb running MiXCR on the 5' RACE reads. The sample contains 85,000 to 110,000 distinct CDR3 sequences, 10% to 12% of which appear only once. The sequencing sample was made of PBMCs. The receptors come from a female donor with HTLV-1-associated myelopathy (HAM/TSP).

V gene TRBV12-3 or TRBV12-4 combines with J gene TRBJ2-4, with no clear D. The CDR3 has 14 residues. V lost 7 bases, J lost 2 bases, and 12 bases lay in between. The CDR3: CASTPEATKNIQYF. CDR3 coding DNA: TGTGCCAGCACCCCTGAGGCAACCAAAAACATTCAGTACTTC.

A word on this clonotype: Being one base from a much bigger clone, this may be a read error. The chain recombines TRBV12-3 or TRBV12-4 with TRBJ2-2; 7 bases are shared with TRBD2. The CDR3 contains 15 residues. The CDR3, as DNA: TGTGCCAGCAGTTCGACACTAGCGAACACCGGGGATCTGTTTTTT. Translated: CASSSTLANTGDLFF.

This clonotype was recorded many times. The chain has TRBV5-1 and TRBJ1-1; D not resolved. Trimming took off 5 bases at V and 4 bases at J, with 15 bases between the two ends. Per the germline V gene, CDR1 is SGHRS and CDR2 is YFSETQ. The length of the CDR3 is 14 residues. As DNA, the CDR3 is TGCGCCAGCAGGCCCTCCCTGTCCGCCACTGAAGCTTTCTTT. Translated: CASRPSLSATEAFF.

At least ten counts were recorded for this clonotype. V is TRBV5-1 and J is TRBJ2-1; D ambiguous. Germline CDR1 reads SGHRS; CDR2 reads YFSETQ. V shed 4 bases and J shed 7 bases, with 12 bases lying between them. CDR3 length: 13 amino acids. CDR3 sequence reads: CASSIGPENEQFF. The CDR3 DNA is TGCGCCAGCAGCATCGGGCCCGAGAATGAGCAGTTCTTC.

This clonotype appeared many times. The chain couples TRBV20-1 to TRBJ2-5; 11 bases match TRBD2. CDR3 size: 14 residues. Germline lookup yields CDR1 DFQATT and CDR2 SNEGSKA (reference sequence). V was clipped by 5 bases and J by 5 bases; unmatched bases: 7. The CDR3 is CSAPSGGPRETQYF. The CDR3 coding sequence is TGCAGTGCTCCTAGCGGGGGGCCACGGGAGACCCAGTACTTC.

This clonotype has just a few counts. The chain is built from TRBV20-1 and TRBJ2-7, with 14 bases identical to TRBD2. With 6 bases clipped from V and 5 bases from J, the junction kept 12 bases outside the gene matches. Germline CDR1 and CDR2: DFQATT and SNEGSKA (reference sequence). The CDR3 has 16 residues. CDR3 nucleotides: TGCAGTGCCATCGCCCCCGGGACTAGCGGGGGCAACGAGCAGTACTTC. Amino acids: CSAIAPGTSGGNEQYF.

V usage is TRBV6-6 and J usage is TRBJ2-7; 7 nucleotides match TRBD1. Germline V gives CDR1 MNHNY, CDR2 SVGAGI (reference sequence). The CDR3 runs 14 residues. V gave up 2 bases and J gave up 2 bases; unmatched junction bases: 3. CDR3 in amino acids: CASSYQGDTYEQYF. In DNA form, the CDR3 reads TGTGCCAGCAGTTACCAGGGGGACACCTACGAGCAGTACTTC.

There are a few counts of this clonotype. V is TRBV6-5 and J is TRBJ2-1; D not resolved. CDR3 length: 11 residues. Deletions cut 5 bases from V and 5 bases from J, with 4 bases between. CDR1 and CDR2 (germline): MNHEY, SVGAGI. This chain's CDR3 is CASSDHNEQFF. Written as DNA, the CDR3 is TGTGCCAGCAGTGATCACAATGAGCAGTTCTTC.

There are many counts of this clonotype. The rearrangement links TRBV7-9 to TRBJ2-5, with 7 bases aligning to TRBD1. The length of the CDR3 is 13 residues. The germline V gene encodes CDR1 SEHNR and CDR2 FQNEAQ (reference sequence). V shed 4 bases and J 4 bases; nucleotides not matched to a gene: 3. The CDR3 protein is CASSSSGGETQYF. CDR3 nucleotide sequence: TGTGCCAGCAGCTCCTCAGGGGGAGAGACCCAGTACTTC.

This clonotype was seen ten or more times. The CDR3 DNA reads TGCAGTGCACAAGGAGGTCGGACAGACGTAGGACAGCCCCAGCATTTT. As protein: CSAQGGRTDVGQPQHF. The chain is built from TRBV20-1 and TRBJ1-5, with a tentative D call TRBD1 (6 bases). The V end lost 6 bases, the J end lost 7 bases, and 25 bases lay between the germline ends. The CDR3 totals 16 residues. Germline V CDR1 and CDR2: DFQATT, SNEGSKA (reference sequence).

The table lists this clonotype with many counts. This chain uses TRBV21-1 with TRBJ2-2; the table's TRBD1 call for D was not verified on the DNA. TRBV21-1 is labeled a pseudogene. This CDR3 has 14 amino acids. The CDR3 sequence is CASSLETGAGELFF. CDR3 DNA: TGTGCCAGCAGCCTGGAGACCGGGGCCGGGGAGCTGTTTTTT.

At least ten counts were recorded for this clonotype. The chain combines TRBV6-6 with TRBJ2-5; 8 bases are a match to TRBD1. The germline V gene encodes CDR1 MNHNY and CDR2 SVGAGI (reference sequence). J gave up 6 bases and V 5 bases, and 5 bases lay outside the gene matches. This CDR3 region has 13 residues. Here the CDR3 DNA reads TGTGCCAGCAGTAACCGACAGGGGCAGACCCAGTACTTC. It specifies CASSNRQGQTQYF.

This clonotype was recorded at least ten times. The chain carries TRBV10-3 and TRBJ2-1, with D maybe TRBD2 (6 bases). The V end was cut by 4 bases, the J end by 4 bases, with 17 bases between. This CDR3 region has 16 residues. Germline V gene lookup returns CDR1 ENHRY and CDR2 SYGVKD. This CDR3 reads CAISGPHSGEYNEQFF. The DNA for the CDR3 is TGTGCCATCAGTGGGCCCCATAGCGGAGAGTACAATGAGCAGTTCTTC.

This clonotype was found many times. The J gene is TRBJ2-3, the V gene TRBV7-2; D might be TRBD2 (6 bases). The CDR3 extends over 17 amino acids. Germline loops: CDR1 SGHTA, CDR2 FQGNSA. Trimming left V 2 bases short and J 3 bases short, with 18 bases between. The CDR3 sequence is CASSLWRGPSNTDTQYF. In nucleotides, the CDR3 is TGTGCCAGCAGCTTATGGCGGGGCCCCTCGAATACAGATACGCAGTATTTT.

This clonotype was picked up a small number of times. This chain connects TRBV5-1 to TRBJ2-1; 9 bases fit TRBD1. Germline trimming cut 7 bases from V and 9 bases from J; bases unmatched to any gene: 14. CDR1 is SGHRS and CDR2 is YFSETQ in the germline V gene. The CDR3 covers 15 residues. The CDR3 coding sequence is TGCGCCAGCTATCCCGGGACAGGGACTTCTAGTGAGCAGTTCTTC. Translation: CASYPGTGTSSEQFF.

This clonotype has a count of ten or more. This chain connects TRBV5-1 to TRBJ2-5; D ambiguous. The CDR3 has 14 amino acids. Germline CDR1 reads SGHRS; CDR2 reads YFSETQ. The V end lost 3 bases, the J end lost 2 bases, and 11 bases lay between the germline ends. The CDR3 spells CASSSSGQQETQYF. In DNA, the CDR3 is TGCGCCAGCAGCTCCTCGGGCCAGCAAGAGACCCAGTACTTC. The full variable domain, in which reference TRBV5-1 and TRBJ2-5 provide the parts outside the CDR3, is KAGVTQTPRYLIKTRGQQVTLSCSPISGHRSVSWYQQTPGQGLQFLFEYFSETQRNKGNFPGRFSGRQFSNSRSEMNVSTLELGDSALYLCASSSSGQQETQYFGPGTRLLVL.

Notes on this clonotype: Germline is not matched at one junction end, which may reflect a read error. This chain uses TRBV9 with TRBJ1-4; TRBD1 agrees at 11 bases. Germline V CDR1 and CDR2: SGDLS, YYNGEE. The CDR3 contains 14 residues. The CDR3 is CVSSGGQGDEKLFF. The DNA for the CDR3 is TGTGTCAGCAGCGGGGGACAGGGGGATGAAAAACTGTTTTTT.

Regarding this clonotype: A read error is possible here, since a much larger clone lies one base away. The chain is built from TRBV20-1 and TRBJ2-5; no reliable D call. Germline V CDR1 and CDR2: DFQATT, SNEGSKA (reference sequence). This CDR3 has 11 amino acids. CDR3 amino acids: CSPRDQETQYF. CDR3 bases: TGCAGTCCTAGAGATCAAGAGACCCAGTACTTC.

This clonotype was counted many times. The V call is TRBV9, the J call TRBJ1-2, with D possibly TRBD1 on 5 matching bases. From germline, CDR1 is SGDLS and CDR2 YYNGEE. The CDR3 runs 14 residues. V was trimmed by 4 bases and J by 8 bases, leaving 18 bases between them. This CDR3 is CASSTSQGSSGYTF. The CDR3 DNA reads as TGTGCCAGCAGCACTTCTCAGGGTTCAAGCGGCTACACCTTC.

The rearrangement joins TRBV9 to TRBJ2-7, with D perhaps TRBD1 or TRBD2 (5 bases each). Germline values: CDR1 SGDLS, CDR2 YYNGEE. This CDR3 comprises 15 residues. V lost 3 bases and J lost 4, with 17 bases in between. The CDR3 spells CASSAGAGIIYEQYF. The CDR3 DNA follows: TGTGCCAGCAGCGCCGGGGCAGGGATTATATACGAGCAGTACTTC.

CDR3 bases: TGTGCCAGCAGTTTTCCAGCGGGAGGGGAGCAGTACTTC. Its translation is CASSFPAGGEQYF. The V and J genes are TRBV28 and TRBJ2-7; 10 bases line up with TRBD2. V lost 3 bases, J lost 7 bases, and 3 bases stayed unmatched. The V gene's germline CDR1 is MDHEN and CDR2 SYDVKM. This CDR3 comprises 13 residues.

The sample holds many counts of this clonotype. The rearrangement links TRBV29-1 to TRBJ1-4; 9 positions agree with TRBD1. This CDR3 contains 14 residues. V was clipped by 7 bases and J by 8 bases; unmatched bases: 11. Germline V gene sequence: CDR1 SQVTM, CDR2 ANQGSEA. CDR3 sequence: CSAANRGRGEKLFF. CDR3 in DNA: TGCAGCGCAGCAAACAGGGGGCGCGGGGAAAAACTGTTTTTT.

This clonotype was counted at least ten times. The gene calls are TRBV20-1 and TRBJ2-1, with TRBD2 identical over 8 bases. The J segment lost 7 bases and the V segment lost 1 base, leaving 9 bases of the junction unmatched. The CDR3 contains 15 residues. CDR1 is DFQATT and CDR2 is SNEGSKA in the germline V gene (reference sequence). The CDR3 sequence is CSARVTGRVGNEQFF. DNA of the CDR3: TGCAGTGCTAGAGTGACCGGGAGGGTAGGGAATGAGCAGTTCTTC.